These 7 T cell receptor beta chains share one sample of origin, sequenced in a study of blood T cell repertoires in COVID-19. The assay was immunoSEQ multiplex PCR, and TCRdb's table has in-frame clones only and misses some. The sample lists some 180,000 clones, 82% seen once, with around 5.2% in the top ten. The sequencing sample was made of PBMCs or T cells enriched from blood (not recorded which). These receptors were collected from a woman aged 55-69 years with acute COVID-19.

This chain links TRBV28 with TRBJ1-2, with D hard to call. V lost 7 bases, J lost 3 bases, and 9 bases lay in between. The germline CDR1 and CDR2 sequences are MDHEN and SYDVKM. CDR3 length: 12 amino acids. The DNA for the CDR3 is TGTGCCAGCAACTTGGTGGACTATGGCTACACCTTC. Its protein product is CASNLVDYGYTF.

J is TRBJ1-6 and V is TRBV19; D is unclear. This CDR3 spans 15 amino acids. In germline, CDR1 is LNHDA, CDR2 SQIVND (reference sequence). V was cut by 3 bases and J by 9 bases, with 15 bases left in between. CDR3 nucleotides: TGTGCCAGTAGTATTGACGGGGTGGGTGGTTCACCCCTCCACTTT. Protein sequence: CASSIDGVGGSPLHF.

The chain joins TRBV4-3 to TRBJ2-3; 10 bases agree with TRBD1. After removal of 2 bases from V and 3 bases from J, the junction contained 2 bases not matched to a gene. Germline loops: CDR1 LGHNA, CDR2 YSLEER. This CDR3 is 15 amino acids long. CDR3 DNA sequence: TGCGCCAGCAGCCAACCGGGACAGGGGACAGATACGCAGTATTTT. It encodes CASSQPGQGTDTQYF.

V is TRBV5-1 and J is TRBJ2-1, with 14 positions matching TRBD2. CDR3 length equals 14 residues. Trimming cost V 7 bases and J 12 bases; bases outside gene matches: 9. Germline assignment: CDR1 SGHRS and CDR2 YFSETQ. The CDR3 nucleotides are TGCGCCAGCGGGACTAGCGGGGGAGCTGGGAGGCAGTTCTTC. The encoded protein is CASGTSGGAGRQFF.

The CDR3 region has the DNA TGTGCCAGCAGTCGACTAGATGGCGAGCAGTACGTC. Translation: CASSRLDGEQYV. The chain links TRBV28 to TRBJ2-7, with a weak D call TRBD2 (6 bases). CDR1 is MDHEN and CDR2 is SYDVKM in the germline V gene. This CDR3 region has 12 residues. The V gene lost 5 bases and the J gene lost 6 bases, with 11 bases spanning the gap.

The chain has TRBV7-2 and TRBJ2-2; unclear D gene. The V and J ends lost 0 bases and 0 bases respectively, with 8 bases between them. Germline V gives CDR1 SGHTA, CDR2 FQGNSA. The CDR3 consists of 16 residues. The CDR3 reads CASSLALFANTGELFF. The CDR3 DNA reads TGTGCCAGCAGCTTAGCCTTATTCGCGAACACCGGGGAGCTGTTTTTT.

The chain carries TRBV18 and TRBJ1-3; D call uncertain. The CDR3 length is 15 residues. Trimming stripped 3 bases from V and 0 bases from J, with 9 bases between. Germline V gene data show CDR1 as KGHSH and CDR2 as LQKENI. For the CDR3, the DNA is TGTGCCAGCTCACCTTTTGGGAGCTCTGGAAACACCATATATTTT. Residues: CASSPFGSSGNTIYF. The whole variable domain, filled in from reference TRBV18 and TRBJ1-3, reads NAGVMQNPRHLVRRRGQEARLRCSPMKGHSHVYWYRQLPEEGLKFMVYLQKENIIDESGMPKERFSAEFPKEGPSILRIQQVVRGDSAAYFCASSPFGSSGNTIYFGEGSWLTVV.